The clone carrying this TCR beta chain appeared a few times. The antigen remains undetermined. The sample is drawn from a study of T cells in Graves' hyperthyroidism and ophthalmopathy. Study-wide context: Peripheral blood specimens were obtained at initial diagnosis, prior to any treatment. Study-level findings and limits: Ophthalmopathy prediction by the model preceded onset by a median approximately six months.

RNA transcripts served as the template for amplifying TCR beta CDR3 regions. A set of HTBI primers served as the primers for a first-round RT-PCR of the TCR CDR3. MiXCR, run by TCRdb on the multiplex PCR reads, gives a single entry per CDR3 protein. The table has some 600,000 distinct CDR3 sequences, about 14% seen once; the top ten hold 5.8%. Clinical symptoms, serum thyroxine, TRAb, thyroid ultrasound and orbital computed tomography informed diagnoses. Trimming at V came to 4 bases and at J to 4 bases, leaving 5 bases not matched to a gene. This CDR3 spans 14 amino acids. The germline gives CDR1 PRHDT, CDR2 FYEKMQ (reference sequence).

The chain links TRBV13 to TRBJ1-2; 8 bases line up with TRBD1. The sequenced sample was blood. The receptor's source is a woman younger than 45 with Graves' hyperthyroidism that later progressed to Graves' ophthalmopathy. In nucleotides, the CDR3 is TGTGCCAGCAGCTCCGGGACAGGCACCTATGGCTACACCTTC. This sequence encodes CASSSGTGTYGYTF.